Shown below are 18 T cell receptor beta chains from a single sample sequenced in a study of blood T cells in healthy people across ages. PCR was performed a second time for roughly 7 to 12 cycles using a sample-barcoded 5' primer and a J-beta primer mix. TCRdb itself ran the 5' RACE reads through MiXCR, one entry per CDR3 protein. The sample shows about 2 million distinct CDR3 sequences, less than 50% of them seen only once. Material for sequencing was blood. These receptors were obtained from a woman between 40 and 55 years old in good health.

This clonotype was counted only a few times. The chain employs TRBV6-5 and TRBJ1-6; 8 positions agree with TRBD1. The CDR3 runs 16 residues. Per the germline V gene, CDR1 is MNHEY and CDR2 is SVGAGI. The ends lost 5 bases at V and 0 bases at J; junction bases unmatched: 3. Here the CDR3 reads CASSRTGSSYNSPLHF. CDR3 in DNA: TGTGCCAGCAGTCGGACAGGGAGCTCCTATAATTCACCCCTCCACTTT.

The rearrangement links TRBV28 to TRBJ2-6; TRBD1 aligns across 10 bases. The germline CDR1 and CDR2 sequences are MDHEN and SYDVKM. Germline trimming cut 5 bases from V and 1 base from J; bases unmatched to any gene: 11. CDR3 length: 19 residues. The CDR3 region has the DNA TGTGCCAGCAGTCATCACGACAGGGGGCCTTATTCTGGGGCCAACGTCCTGACTTTC. Translating gives CASSHHDRGPYSGANVLTF.

The rearrangement links TRBV4-2 to TRBJ2-1; tentatively, D is TRBD1 or TRBD2 (5 bases each). CDR3 size: 15 residues. The ends were cut back, 0 bases at V and 8 bases at J, with 14 bases in the middle. Germline assignment: CDR1 LGHNA and CDR2 YNFKEQ. CDR3 loop: CASSQERARGDEQFF. The CDR3 DNA reads TGTGCCAGCAGCCAAGAGAGGGCTAGAGGGGATGAGCAGTTCTTC.

This clonotype has only one observation. This chain joins TRBV7-2 and TRBJ2-6, with 9 bases identical to TRBD1. The CDR3 has 17 amino acids. J lost 2 bases, V lost 5 bases, and 7 bases had no gene match. CDR1 is SGHTA and CDR2 is FQGNSA in the germline V gene. The CDR3 sequence: CASSLRDRVTGANVLTF. In DNA form, the CDR3 reads TGTGCCAGCAGCCTACGGGACAGGGTAACTGGGGCCAACGTCCTGACTTTC.

The chain employs TRBV27 and TRBJ2-5; 8 nucleotides line up with TRBD2. This CDR3 comprises 13 residues. The germline CDR1 and CDR2 sequences are MNHEY and SMNVEV (reference sequence). J was trimmed by 11 bases and V by 8 bases; bases with no gene match: 13. DNA for the CDR3: TGTGCCAGCGCGCGGGGGGCCCACAATGAGCAGTACTTC. It translates to CASARGAHNEQYF.

The table lists this clonotype with many counts. The rearrangement links TRBV4-3 to TRBJ2-3; no clear D. The CDR3 covers 15 residues. Germline CDR1 and CDR2: LGHNA and YSLEER. Trimming left V 1 base short and J 6 bases short, with 14 bases between. CDR3 protein: CASSQGIQRPDTQYF. CDR3 coding DNA: TGCGCCAGCAGCCAAGGTATCCAGCGCCCCGATACGCAGTATTTT.

The V gene is TRBV28, the J gene TRBJ2-5; D might be TRBD1 (6 bases). Looked up from germline, CDR1 is MDHEN and CDR2 is SYDVKM. CDR3 length: 13 residues. Trimming shortened V by 5 bases and J by 11 bases, and 18 bases separated the two germline ends. As DNA, the CDR3 is TGTGCCAGCAGTCGAGCAGGGGACAATGAGCAGTACTTC. It yields the protein CASSRAGDNEQYF.

This clonotype turned up a few times. The CDR3 DNA follows: TGTGCCAGCACCCCGAGGGGGTCCCAAGAGACCCAGTACTTC. Protein: CASTPRGSQETQYF. This sequence joins TRBV7-2 and TRBJ2-5, with a tentative D call TRBD1 (6 bases). V was trimmed by 7 bases and J by 1 base, leaving 13 bases between them. The CDR3 consists of 14 residues. From germline, CDR1 is SGHTA and CDR2 FQGNSA.

The rearrangement joins TRBV28 to TRBJ1-2; 7 bases align to TRBD1. Germline V CDR1 and CDR2: MDHEN, SYDVKM. The CDR3 length is 15 residues. V was pared by 6 bases and J by 3 bases, with 10 bases of the junction left unmatched. In DNA form, the CDR3 reads TGTGCCAGCAGCCTACGGGCAGGGGGGGACTATGGCTACACCTTC. Its translation: CASSLRAGGDYGYTF.

This rearrangement joins TRBV5-1 to TRBJ2-1, with TRBD1 identical over 7 bases. V lost 6 bases to trimming and J lost 7 bases; unmatched junction nucleotides: 7. This CDR3 has 13 residues. The germline V gene encodes CDR1 SGHRS and CDR2 YFSETQ. DNA of the CDR3: TGCGCCAGCAACGCAGACAGGGAGAATGAGCAGTTCTTC. This encodes CASNADRENEQFF.

J is TRBJ2-5 and V is TRBV4-1; D not resolved. The CDR3 extends over 15 amino acids. Germline lookup yields CDR1 MGHRA and CDR2 YSYEKL. Trimming removed 0 bases at V and 4 bases at J, with 12 bases between. The CDR3 protein is CASSQDGLGSETQYF. The DNA of the CDR3 is TGCGCCAGCAGCCAAGACGGGTTAGGTTCAGAGACCCAGTACTTC.

This clonotype was observed a handful of times. J is TRBJ1-2 and V is TRBV7-8, with TRBD1 matching 8 bases. Germline values: CDR1 SGHVS, CDR2 FQNEAQ. Trimming removed 4 bases from V and 1 base from J; junction bases left unmatched: 14. The CDR3 is 18 residues long. The CDR3 sequence is CASSYDSGTGDSNYGYTF. The DNA for the CDR3 is TGTGCCAGCAGCTATGACTCCGGGACAGGAGATAGTAACTATGGCTACACCTTC.

To note about this clonotype: One end of the junction fails to match germline, which may point to a read error. The chain combines TRBV2 with TRBJ2-5; D not certain. The J call could be wrong; TRBJ2-7 is a better fit for the DNA end. Germline assignment: CDR1 SNHLY and CDR2 FYNNEI. The CDR3 runs 14 residues. In DNA form, the CDR3 reads TGTGCCAGCACTGAACGACAAATTCGCTACGAGCAGTACTTC. Translating it yields CASTERQIRYEQYF.

The CDR3 protein is CASSLKPRGLQGAPYEQYF. The DNA for the CDR3 is TGTGCCAGCAGCTTAAAACCGAGAGGATTACAGGGGGCCCCTTACGAGCAGTACTTC. The gene calls are TRBV7-2 and TRBJ2-7; 9 positions agree with TRBD1. Germline V CDR1 and CDR2: SGHTA, FQGNSA. J lost 4 bases, V lost 2 bases, and 18 bases had no gene match. The CDR3 covers 19 residues.

This clonotype was seen more than once but under ten times. V and J are TRBV6-5 and TRBJ1-5; 8 nucleotides match TRBD1. The germline V gene encodes CDR1 MNHEY and CDR2 SVGAGI. V was clipped by 6 bases and J by 0 bases; unmatched bases: 4. CDR3 length: 15 residues. Here the CDR3 DNA reads TGTGCCAGCAGGGACAGGGCACGTAGCAATCAGCCCCAGCATTTT. It encodes CASRDRARSNQPQHF.

This clonotype turned up a few times. The chain recombines TRBV12-3 or TRBV12-4 with TRBJ2-4; D is undetermined. CDR3 size: 15 residues. V lost 2 bases and J 6 bases, leaving 14 bases between the germline ends. The CDR3 nucleotides read TGTGCCAGCAGTTTATCTCGTGGCGGTGGAAACATTCAGTACTTC. It yields the protein CASSLSRGGGNIQYF.

The gene calls are TRBV5-1 and TRBJ2-5; D not resolved. CDR3 length: 14 amino acids. Trimming stripped 4 bases from V and 5 bases from J, with 15 bases between. Germline V lookup: CDR1 SGHRS, CDR2 YFSETQ. CDR3 sequence reads: CASSLRQLSETQYF. The CDR3 nucleotides read TGCGCCAGCAGCCTAAGACAACTTAGCGAGACCCAGTACTTC.

This clonotype showed up just a few times. The gene calls are TRBV29-1 and TRBJ2-1, with 8 bases lining up with TRBD2. Per germline, CDR1 SQVTM and CDR2 ANQGSEA. The CDR3 loop spans 13 amino acids. V shed 7 bases, J shed 2 bases, and the junction held 4 bases outside the gene matches. The CDR3 protein is CSAGGGPYNEQFF. CDR3 DNA sequence: TGCAGCGCGGGGGGGGGACCCTACAATGAGCAGTTCTTC.